The T cell receptor beta chain under discussion was sequenced for a study of beta chain features in type 1 diabetes (dated by TCRdb to between 2018 and 2020). About the investigation overall: No differences in mean age, gender distribution, total cell number or subset yield were found between patients and healthy donors. A total of 85 million to 140 million sorted cells were examined across all samples, and a strong correlation was observed between cell number per subset and RNA yield. The study compared TCRB repertoires of sorted circulating CD4+ T cell subsets between recently diagnosed type 1 diabetes patients and matched healthy donors. Whereas all 28 donors provided naive and central memory subsets, regulatory and stem cell-like memory subsets were isolated from just 8 patients and about 8 healthy donors. Points the paper makes about the study in general: Type 1 diabetes patients showed a moderate but significant shortening of TCRB CDR3 length in all four CD4+ subsets. Because small numbers of individuals were included in the HLA sub-analyses, any influence of HLA type on TCRB rearrangement was left unresolved. Naive, central memory and regulatory TCRB repertoires appeared to be more alike among patients than among healthy donors. At VDJ recombination sites, type 1 diabetes patients had fewer insertions and more deleted nucleotides, which implies abnormalities in thymic rearrangement. PCR might favor shorter templates, but patient and control samples were amplified and corrected together, so any skew would affect both groups equally. Because cDNA was sequenced instead of genomic DNA, highly expressing activated cells could be over-represented, though the groups showed no difference in activation or CD3 levels.

In its sample, this clone was seen a few times. Its recognized antigen is unknown. Base qualities were left out, and no much larger clone turns up one base away. From each donor, a single peripheral blood sample of around 120 mL on average was drawn into heparinised tubes. A BD FACSAria II was used to sort naive, central memory, regulatory and stem cell-like memory CD4+ T cells with a panel that included CD45RO, CCR7, CD25, CD127, CD95 and CD27. Every sorted population had a purity above 98%. PBMCs were separated immediately by Lymphoprep density gradient centrifugation and were stained directly, without being cultured. So that batch effects would be minimized, each experiment stained and sorted samples in pairs, pairing one healthy donor with one patient. From its cysteine to its phenylalanine, the CDR3 spans 13 amino acids. Only the CDR3 DNA is retained, 39 bases long and in frame from the first base. As encoded in the germline V gene (reference sequence), CDR1 is SGHNT while CDR2 is YYREEE. V has 4 bases trimmed and J has 7 bases trimmed; junction bases matching no gene number 5.

The entire amount of isolated RNA was reverse transcribed using the High Capacity cDNA Reverse Transcription Kit, so the sequenced TCRB transcripts were expressed ones. Naive, central memory and regulatory T cell samples underwent deep immunoSEQ sequencing, averaging approximately 3.3 million total reads per sample. After sorted cells were lysed in RLT buffer, RNA was extracted with DNase-treated RNeasy Micro or Mini kits, with the choice depending on cell number. Each cell subset was processed separately to prevent cross-contamination, with patient and healthy donor samples processed together. TCRB sequences were amplified from cDNA with the immunoSEQ multiplex PCR, producing 87-bp fragments spanning the CDR3 region. Sequencing of the amplicons was performed on the Illumina HiSeq platform. The original pipeline was this. PCR bias was corrected computationally using synthetic template baselines, and reads within Hamming distance 2 were collapsed, with unmergeable singletons discarded. Reads were aligned against IMGT so that V, D and J genes, CDR3 length and insertions or deletions at six rearrangement sites could be assigned. Clonotype counts were normalized to sorted cell number within each subset before computing true diversity and Gini coefficients with the tcR R package. The overlap coefficient, calculated on TCRB nucleotide sequences, was used to quantify repertoire sharing. Drawn from immuneACCESS, this table holds only the in-frame rearrangements with V and J called that TCRdb kept. Clones are partly lost; checked studies trace under half to an unresolved V gene and leave the rest unexplained. Clone size and the V and J calls come from that table; the DNA yielded D and trimming. The sample data list around 190,000 clones, and around an eighth of these were observed just once. The ten largest clones represent 0.62% of the sample.

This receptor was obtained from a woman aged 18-29 years in good health. The sequence joins TRBV5-4 to TRBJ1-1, with 9 junctional bases fitting TRBD1. Sequencing was done on a sample of central memory CD4+ T cells from blood. The CDR3 amino acid sequence is: CASSKQGASEAFF. The DNA sequence is given as TGTGCCAGCAGCAAACAGGGGGCGAGTGAAGCTTTCTTT.